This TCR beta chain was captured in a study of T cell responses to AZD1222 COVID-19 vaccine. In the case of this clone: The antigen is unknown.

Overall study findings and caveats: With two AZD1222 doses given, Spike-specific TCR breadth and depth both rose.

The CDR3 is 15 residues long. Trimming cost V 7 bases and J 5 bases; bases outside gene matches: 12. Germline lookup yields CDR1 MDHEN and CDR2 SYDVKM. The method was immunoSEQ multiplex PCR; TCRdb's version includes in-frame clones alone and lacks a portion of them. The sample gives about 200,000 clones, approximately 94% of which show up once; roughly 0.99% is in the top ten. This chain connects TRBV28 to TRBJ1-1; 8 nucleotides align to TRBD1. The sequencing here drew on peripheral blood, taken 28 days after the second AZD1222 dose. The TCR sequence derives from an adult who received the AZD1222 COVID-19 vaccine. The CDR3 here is CASTWGRGLRTEAFF. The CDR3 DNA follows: TGTGCCAGCACTTGGGGCAGGGGGCTTCGAACTGAAGCTTTCTTT.